The next 32 T cell receptor beta chains were all read from a single sample in a study of T cells after yellow fever vaccination. Each CDR3 protein gets one entry after TCRdb re-called the 5' RACE reads with MiXCR. Found here are approximately 34,000 distinct CDR3 sequences, around 7% of them singletons; the top ten hold about 20%. Sequenced material: PBMCs, either bulk or a sorted T-cell subset (CD4+, CD8+, memory, or dextramer-sorted; not recorded which), taken on the day of the first yellow fever vaccination. These TCRs come from a young man who received the YFV17D yellow fever vaccine.

This clonotype was seen repeatedly, ten times or more. This chain joins TRBV28 and TRBJ1-1; 9 bases are shared with TRBD1. V shed 5 bases and J 5 bases; nucleotides not matched to a gene: 12. This CDR3 is built from 16 residues. CDR1 is MDHEN and CDR2 is SYDVKM in the germline V gene. The CDR3 here is CASSPTRDRVGTEAFF. The CDR3 coding sequence is TGTGCCAGCAGTCCAACCCGGGACAGGGTGGGTACTGAAGCTTTCTTT.

With respect to this clonotype: Given a much more abundant clone one base away, this may be a read error. The chain couples TRBV7-2 to TRBJ2-1, with TRBD2 identical over 8 bases. The CDR3 contains 15 residues. Germline values: CDR1 SGHTA, CDR2 FQGNSA. The CDR3 protein is CARSLYGGAIDEQFF. CDR3 nucleotide sequence: TGTGCCAGAAGCTTATACGGGGGGGCCATCGATGAGCAGTTCTTC.

The chain uses TRBV7-2 and TRBJ1-6; 8 bases fit TRBD1. The V gene end was trimmed by 4 bases and the J gene end by 7 bases; junction bases not matched to a gene: 6. The CDR3 consists of 15 residues. Germline CDR1 reads SGHTA; CDR2 reads FQGNSA. CDR3 region: CASSYRQGQNSPLHF. DNA for the CDR3: TGTGCCAGCAGCTACCGACAGGGGCAGAATTCACCCCTCCACTTT.

A few counts support this clonotype. This chain joins TRBV5-4 and TRBJ2-2, with TRBD2 identical over 8 bases. CDR1 and CDR2 (germline): SGHNT, YYREEE (reference sequence). The junction had 1 base not matched to a gene; V was cut back by 0 bases and J by 6 bases. The CDR3 contains 14 residues. CDR3 loop: CASSLGAGAGELFF. In DNA, the CDR3 is TGTGCCAGCAGCTTGGGAGCGGGGGCCGGGGAGCTGTTTTTT.

The chain combines TRBV11-2 with TRBJ1-3; unclear D gene. The CDR3 runs 14 residues. Per the germline V gene, CDR1 is SGHAT and CDR2 is FQNNGV. Trimming removed 6 bases at V and 7 bases at J, with 16 bases between. In nucleotides, the CDR3 is TGTGCCAGCAGACCATCTGAGGGAGTGAACACCATATATTTT. Translated: CASRPSEGVNTIYF.

This clonotype came up a few times. The chain has TRBV5-6 and TRBJ1-4; 7 bases match TRBD1. Germline CDR1 and CDR2: SGHDT and YYEEEE. The CDR3 length is 17 residues. V lost 1 base, J lost 1 base, and 7 bases stayed unmatched. The CDR3 DNA reads as TGTGCCAGCAGCTTGTGGGACAGTCTGATAACTAATGAAAAACTGTTTTTT. It specifies CASSLWDSLITNEKLFF.

The rearrangement joins TRBV10-3 to TRBJ1-2; 7 nucleotides align to TRBD1. Trimming cost V 6 bases and J 2 bases; bases outside gene matches: 6. Germline CDR1 is ENHRY and CDR2 is SYGVKD. The CDR3 sequence is 14 residues long. DNA of the CDR3: TGTGCCATCAGCCGGGACAGATCCAACTATGGCTACACCTTC. Translated: CAISRDRSNYGYTF.

This clonotype was found many times. J is TRBJ1-2 and V is TRBV15; tentative D call: TRBD1 (5 bases). CDR3 length: 13 amino acids. V was cut by 3 bases and J by 2 bases, with 7 bases left in between. The V gene's germline CDR1 is LNHNV and CDR2 YYDKDF (reference sequence). The CDR3, as DNA: TGTGCCACCAGCAGGTCAGGGAACTATGGCTACACCTTC. Its protein product is CATSRSGNYGYTF.

This clonotype was observed at least ten times. The rearrangement links TRBV7-2 to TRBJ1-2, with a possible D match to TRBD1 (5 bases). Per the germline V gene, CDR1 is SGHTA and CDR2 is FQGNSA. V gave up 5 bases and J gave up 8 bases, with 12 bases separating them. The CDR3 consists of 12 residues. CDR3 loop: CASSAWRGGYTF. The CDR3 DNA sequence: TGTGCCAGCAGCGCCTGGCGGGGCGGCTACACCTTC.

A few counts support this clonotype. The rearrangement joins TRBV28 to TRBJ1-2, with 7 nucleotides matching TRBD1. Germline V gene sequence: CDR1 MDHEN, CDR2 SYDVKM. The CDR3 extends over 15 amino acids. The V gene end was trimmed by 5 bases and the J gene end by 2 bases; junction bases not matched to a gene: 8. The CDR3 region has the DNA TGTGCCAGCAGTCTACAACAGACAGGGAACTATGGCTACACCTTC. Translating it yields CASSLQQTGNYGYTF.

This clonotype has more than one count but fewer than ten. The J gene is TRBJ1-1, the V gene TRBV7-9; D remains unclear. V was pared by 1 base and J by 8 bases, with 8 bases between. The CDR3 loop spans 12 amino acids. Germline loops: CDR1 SEHNR, CDR2 FQNEAQ (reference sequence). The CDR3 region has the DNA TGTGCCAGCAGCTTAGGCAAAGCGGAAGCTTTCTTT. Translated: CASSLGKAEAFF.

With regard to this clonotype: A much more abundant neighbour one base away suggests this may be a read error. The rearrangement joins TRBV7-3 to TRBJ2-3, with a possible D match to TRBD1 (6 bases). This CDR3 spans 14 amino acids. CDR1 and CDR2 (germline): SGHTA, FQGTGA. Trimming took 1 base from V and 8 from J, leaving 13 bases between them. This chain's CDR3 is CASSLKGVGCTQYF. The DNA of the CDR3 is TGTGCCAGCAGCTTAAAGGGGGTGGGATGTACGCAGTATTTT. The full variable domain, completed using reference TRBV7-3 and TRBJ2-3, is GAGVSQTPSNKVTEKGKYVELRCDPISGHTALYWYRQSLGQGPEFLIYFQGTGAADDSGLPNDRFFAVRPEGSVSTLKIQRTERGDSAVYLCASSLKGVGCTQYFGPGTRLTVL.

This clonotype was observed a handful of times. The chain is built from TRBV7-8 and TRBJ1-5; no firm D call. V was trimmed by 5 bases and J by 2 bases, leaving 10 bases between them. This CDR3 is 14 amino acids long. Germline V gene lookup returns CDR1 SGHVS and CDR2 FQNEAQ. The CDR3 region is CASSPQRGNQPQHF. In nucleotides, the CDR3 is TGTGCCAGCAGCCCACAGAGGGGCAATCAGCCCCAGCATTTT.

This clonotype was counted at least ten times. The rearrangement links TRBV14 to TRBJ1-1; TRBD1 might be the D (5 bases). Germline V gene sequence: CDR1 SGHDN, CDR2 FVKESK. The germline V and J ends were trimmed by 0 bases and 0 bases, with 11 bases remaining between them. The CDR3 contains 16 residues. This CDR3 is CASSQDPGTMNTEAFF. As DNA, the CDR3 is TGTGCCAGCAGCCAAGACCCAGGGACCATGAACACTGAAGCTTTCTTT.

V gene TRBV5-4 combines with J gene TRBJ1-2; 7 bases are a match to TRBD1. Germline CDR1 and CDR2: SGHNT and YYREEE (reference sequence). The CDR3 contains 15 residues. V dropped 5 bases and J dropped 2; count of bases not matched to a gene: 9. The chain's CDR3 is CASRPTRQGNYGYTF. Here the CDR3 DNA reads TGTGCCAGCAGACCGACGAGACAGGGAAACTATGGCTACACCTTC.

This clonotype was recorded many times. The J gene is TRBJ2-2, the V gene TRBV20-1; 9 bases fit TRBD1. J gave up 6 bases and V 6 bases, and 11 bases lay outside the gene matches. This CDR3 has 15 amino acids. From germline, CDR1 is DFQATT and CDR2 SNEGSKA (reference sequence). The CDR3 protein is CSALRNRGRPGELFF. The DNA for the CDR3 is TGCAGTGCACTCAGGAACAGGGGGCGACCCGGGGAGCTGTTTTTT.

The table lists this clonotype with many counts. The V call is TRBV9, the J call TRBJ1-1, with a tentative D call TRBD1 (5 bases). Germline V CDR1 and CDR2: SGDLS, YYNGEE. Trimming shortened V by 4 bases and J by 1 base, and 20 bases separated the two germline ends. The CDR3 has 17 amino acids. The CDR3 coding sequence is TGTGCCAGCAGCCCCCGCGGGGGGGTCCGGGGGAACACTGAAGCTTTCTTT. Translating it yields CASSPRGGVRGNTEAFF. The complete variable domain, with remaining parts taken from reference TRBV9 and TRBJ1-1, reads DSGVTQTPKHLITATGQRVTLRCSPRSGDLSVYWYQQSLDQGLQFLIQYYNGEERAKGNILERFSAQQFPDLHSELNLSSLELGDSALYFCASSPRGGVRGNTEAFFGQGTRLTVV.

This clonotype came up many times. The chain is built from TRBV7-8 and TRBJ1-3, with unresolved D. CDR1 and CDR2 (germline): SGHVS, FQNEAQ. The CDR3 spans 15 residues. V gave up 1 base and J gave up 0 bases, with 7 bases separating them. This chain's CDR3 is CASSLGRVSGNTIYF. DNA of the CDR3: TGTGCCAGCAGCTTAGGAAGGGTCTCTGGAAACACCATATATTTT.

Note on this clonotype: With a much larger clone just one base away, this may be a read error. The V call is TRBV6-5, the J call TRBJ2-5, with TRBD1 matching 7 bases. Germline trimming cut 0 bases from V and 4 bases from J; bases unmatched to any gene: 8. This CDR3 spans 16 amino acids. The germline V gene has CDR1 MNHEY and CDR2 SVGAGI. In DNA form, the CDR3 reads TGTGCCAGCAGTTACTCTCCCACAGGGGACGGAGAGACCCAGTACTTC. Residues: CASSYSPTGDGETQYF.

This rearrangement joins TRBV4-1 to TRBJ1-1; D ambiguous. Looked up from germline, CDR1 is MGHRA and CDR2 is YSYEKL. Trimming left V 3 bases short and J 0 bases short, with 8 bases between. The CDR3 is made up of 14 amino acids. The CDR3 here is CASSQGLLNTEAFF. CDR3 sequence (DNA): TGCGCCAGCAGCCAGGGATTATTGAACACTGAAGCTTTCTTT.

The sample holds many counts of this clonotype. The chain joins TRBV20-1 to TRBJ2-1; the match to TRBD2 covers 8 bases. Per the germline V gene, CDR1 is DFQATT and CDR2 is SNEGSKA (reference sequence). Losses at the gene ends were 1 base for V and 7 bases for J; bases not matched to a gene: 3. This CDR3 has 13 residues. The CDR3 here is CSARVPSGNEQFF. In nucleotides, the CDR3 is TGCAGTGCTAGAGTTCCTAGCGGGAATGAGCAGTTCTTC.

This clonotype has at least ten counts. The genes are TRBV4-3 and TRBJ2-3; D possibly corresponds to TRBD2 (6 bases). Trimming took 2 bases from V and 9 from J, leaving 21 bases between them. Germline V gene lookup returns CDR1 LGHNA and CDR2 YSLEER. The CDR3 totals 16 residues. The CDR3 is CASSQQVGGTRGTQYF. The CDR3 coding sequence is TGCGCCAGCAGCCAACAAGTGGGAGGTACCCGCGGAACGCAGTATTTT.

This clonotype was counted many times. The genes are TRBV29-1 and TRBJ2-1, with 9 positions matching TRBD1. Germline V CDR1 and CDR2: SQVTM, ANQGSEA. Trimming at V came to 6 bases and at J to 1 base, leaving 10 bases not matched to a gene. This CDR3 contains 16 residues. CDR3 in DNA: TGCAGCGTCGGTACCGGGACAGGGAAATCCTACAATGAGCAGTTCTTC. It yields the protein CSVGTGTGKSYNEQFF.

This clonotype was seen many times. This chain connects TRBV18 to TRBJ2-5; D is unresolved. V lost 2 bases and J lost 5, with 3 bases in between. CDR1 and CDR2 from the germline V gene are KGHSH and LQKENI. The CDR3 sequence is 11 residues long. CDR3 residues: CASSPRETQYF. In DNA form, the CDR3 reads TGTGCCAGCTCACCAAGGGAGACCCAGTACTTC.

The sample holds many counts of this clonotype. The chain employs TRBV11-2 and TRBJ1-1; D uncertain. V lost 3 bases, J lost 5 bases, and 10 bases lay in between. The CDR3 is 13 residues long. The germline CDR1 and CDR2 sequences are SGHAT and FQNNGV. This CDR3 is CASSLNGETEAFF. The CDR3, as DNA: TGTGCCAGCAGCTTGAACGGGGAGACTGAAGCTTTCTTT.

This clonotype has a count of ten or more. The gene calls are TRBV7-9 and TRBJ1-6, with a tentative D call TRBD1 (6 bases). The germline CDR1 and CDR2 sequences are SEHNR and FQNEAQ (reference sequence). Trimming pared 2 bases from V and 6 bases from J, leaving 8 bases between. This CDR3 contains 14 residues. The DNA of the CDR3 is TGTGCCAGCAGCTTACTGGGGGCTAATTCACCCCTCCACTTT. This encodes CASSLLGANSPLHF.

This chain connects TRBV12-3 or TRBV12-4 to TRBJ1-5; D ambiguous. This CDR3 has 13 residues. Trimming shortened V by 2 bases and J by 4 bases, and 6 bases separated the two germline ends. The CDR3 region is CASSLQINQPQHF. In DNA, the CDR3 is TGTGCCAGCAGTTTACAGATAAATCAGCCCCAGCATTTT.

This chain joins TRBV5-1 and TRBJ2-2, with D uncertain. Trimming pared 5 bases from V and 0 bases from J, leaving 11 bases between. Per germline, CDR1 SGHRS and CDR2 YFSETQ. The CDR3 consists of 15 residues. The CDR3 sequence is CASSMYSANTGELFF. DNA for the CDR3: TGCGCCAGCAGTATGTACAGCGCGAACACCGGGGAGCTGTTTTTT. The full variable domain, completed using reference TRBV5-1 and TRBJ2-2, is KAGVTQTPRYLIKTRGQQVTLSCSPISGHRSVSWYQQTPGQGLQFLFEYFSETQRNKGNFPGRFSGRQFSNSRSEMNVSTLELGDSALYLCASSMYSANTGELFFGEGSRLTVL.

This clonotype was counted at least ten times. This chain uses TRBV18 with TRBJ2-1, with D perhaps TRBD1 (6 bases). The V end lost 0 bases, the J end lost 2 bases, and 11 bases lay between the germline ends. Germline V CDR1 and CDR2: KGHSH, LQKENI. The CDR3 consists of 16 residues. DNA for the CDR3: TGTGCCAGCTCACCACCCATTGGGGGCCCCTACAATGAGCAGTTCTTC. Encoded protein: CASSPPIGGPYNEQFF. The variable domain in full, completed from reference TRBV18 and TRBJ2-1, reads NAGVMQNPRHLVRRRGQEARLRCSPMKGHSHVYWYRQLPEEGLKFMVYLQKENIIDESGMPKERFSAEFPKEGPSILRIQQVVRGDSAAYFCASSPPIGGPYNEQFFGPGTRLTVL.

The J gene is TRBJ2-6, the V gene TRBV18; TRBD2 aligns across 12 bases. Germline CDR1 KGHSH, CDR2 LQKENI. This CDR3 has 19 residues. V was pared by 1 base and J by 0 bases, with 4 bases of the junction left unmatched. The CDR3 nucleotides are TGTGCCAGCTCACCACGGACTAGCGGGACTGACTCTGGGGCCAACGTCCTGACTTTC. Protein: CASSPRTSGTDSGANVLTF.

This clonotype was found a few times. The rearrangement uses TRBV20-1 and TRBJ1-6; a possible D gene is TRBD1 (5 bases). Between the trimmed V and J ends, which lost 5 bases and 7 bases, there was a span of 15 bases. This CDR3 region has 14 residues. Per germline, CDR1 DFQATT and CDR2 SNEGSKA (reference sequence). Written as DNA, the CDR3 is TGCAGTGCTCTAAGATCCCCAGGGAATTCACCCCTCCACTTT. Protein sequence: CSALRSPGNSPLHF.

This clonotype was found many times. The gene calls are TRBV7-8 and TRBJ2-3, with D perhaps TRBD2 (5 bases). V shed 1 base and J shed 3 bases, with 11 bases lying between them. CDR1 is SGHVS and CDR2 is FQNEAQ in the germline V gene. The CDR3 runs to 15 residues. The CDR3 sequence is CASSLGGGGTDTQYF. The CDR3 nucleotides read TGTGCCAGCAGCTTAGGCGGCGGAGGTACAGATACGCAGTATTTT. Filled out from reference TRBV7-8 and TRBJ2-3, the complete variable domain reads GAGVSQSPRYKVAKRGQDVALRCDPISGHVSLFWYQQALGQGPEFLTYFQNEAQLDKSGLPSDRFFAERPEGSVSTLKIQRTQQEDSAVYLCASSLGGGGTDTQYFGPGTRLTVL.